The source of this T cell receptor (beta chain) is a study of a mutant IDH1 vaccine in newly diagnosed glioma. In regard to this clone: The antigen is not known.

Stated time point: week 47, end of study. Every single dose of the vaccine, 300 ug of mutant IDH1 20-mer peptide, came with topical imiquimod. TCRdb keeps only in-frame clones here, not all; method: immunoSEQ multiplex PCR. Of more than 35,000 clones in the sample, roughly 71% were seen once. CDR1 and CDR2 (germline): LNHDA, SQIVND (reference sequence). The CDR3 has 14 amino acids. Trimming cost V 1 base and J 0 bases, with 7 bases left between them. Material: PBMCs, obtained from a glioma patient whose treatment included an IDH1 peptide vaccine. This clonotype was obtained from a man aged 35 to 55 with glioma. The chain employs TRBV19 and TRBJ2-7, with TRBD2 as a possible D gene (5 bases). CDR3 protein: CASSIGGSSYEQYF. CDR3 DNA sequence: TGTGCCAGTAGTATAGGAGGGAGCTCCTACGAGCAGTACTTC.